These T cell receptor beta chains were read from a single sample in a study of blood T cell repertoires in COVID-19. Sequencing was performed with immunoSEQ multiplex PCR; in TCRdb, only in-frame clones are kept and a portion is missing. The table records 200,000 to 250,000 clones, around 86% of them present only once. Sequencing input: peripheral blood. The receptor source for this set is a young man who had recovered from COVID-19. Both conserved end residues are part of each CDR3. Fields, in order: J gene, V gene, D gene, clone size, CDR3 DNA, CDR3 protein. D genes are given only for firm matches. Expanded clones get a size class; other rows say once, few or many, or leave the size out.

J gene: TRBJ2-2; V gene: TRBV4-1; D gene: NA; clone size: NA; CDR3 DNA: TGCGCCAGCAGCCAAGCCCAGGGGCGGGCCGGGGAGCTGTTTTTT; CDR3 protein: CASSQAQGRAGELFF
J gene: TRBJ2-2; V gene: TRBV7-9; D gene: NA; clone size: NA; CDR3 DNA: TGTGCCAGCAGCTCTAGTTTGTGGAACACCGGGGAGCTGTTTTTT; CDR3 protein: CASSSSLWNTGELFF
J gene: TRBJ2-3; V gene: TRBV9; D gene: NA; clone size: NA; CDR3 DNA: TGTGCCAGCAGCGTCAGGGGGGCTAGCACAGATACGCAGTATTTT; CDR3 protein: CASSVRGASTDTQYF
J gene: TRBJ2-7; V gene: TRBV10-2; D gene: TRBD1; clone size: NA; CDR3 DNA: TGCGCCAGCAGTCGGGGACAGGGGGGGGCCAAACAGTACTTC; CDR3 protein: CASSRGQGGAKQYF
J gene: TRBJ1-2; V gene: TRBV7-8; D gene: NA; clone size: once; CDR3 DNA: TGTGCCAGCAGCCCGGCGGGGGCACAAGCTAACTATGGCTACACCTTC; CDR3 protein: CASSPAGAQANYGYTF
J gene: TRBJ1-3; V gene: TRBV28; D gene: TRBD1; clone size: NA; CDR3 DNA: TGTGCCAGCAGTCCCGGGACAGGGCTCGGAAACACCATATATTTT; CDR3 protein: CASSPGTGLGNTIYF
J gene: TRBJ1-5; V gene: TRBV6-5; D gene: NA; clone size: NA; CDR3 DNA: TGTGCCAGCATGGAGGGGAACAATCAGCCCCAGCATTTT; CDR3 protein: CASMEGNNQPQHF
J gene: TRBJ1-1; V gene: TRBV6-5; D gene: NA; clone size: NA; CDR3 DNA: TGTGCCAGCAGCCGCGGACCGGAGGGGACTGAAGCTTTCTTT; CDR3 protein: CASSRGPEGTEAFF
J gene: TRBJ2-3; V gene: TRBV19; D gene: NA; clone size: NA; CDR3 DNA: TGTGCCAGTAGTATAGGGGCTAGCGACACAGATACGCAGTATTTT; CDR3 protein: CASSIGASDTDTQYF
J gene: TRBJ1-1; V gene: TRBV28; D gene: NA; clone size: NA; CDR3 DNA: TGTGCCAGCAGAACAGGAGCCCTTTATACTGAAGCTTTCTTT; CDR3 protein: CASRTGALYTEAFF
J gene: TRBJ1-2; V gene: TRBV29-1; D gene: NA; clone size: NA; CDR3 DNA: TGCAGCGTTGTGGAGGGCTCACCTACCGGCTATGGCTACACCTTC; CDR3 protein: CSVVEGSPTGYGYTF
J gene: TRBJ1-1; V gene: TRBV27; D gene: NA; clone size: NA; CDR3 DNA: TGTGCCAGCAGGCAACTAGGGTATTTGGACACTGAAGCTTTCTTT; CDR3 protein: CASRQLGYLDTEAFF
J gene: TRBJ2-2; V gene: TRBV5-6; D gene: NA; clone size: NA; CDR3 DNA: TGTGCCAGCAGGATTGGAGCCGGGGAGCTGTTTTTT; CDR3 protein: CASRIGAGELFF
J gene: TRBJ1-2; V gene: TRBV21-1; D gene: NA; clone size: NA; CDR3 DNA: TGTGCCAGCAGCAAAGCGCCCAGGGATGGCTACACCTTC; CDR3 protein: CASSKAPRDGYTF
J gene: TRBJ2-7; V gene: TRBV19; D gene: TRBD2; clone size: NA; CDR3 DNA: TGTGCCAGTAGTCCCACCGGGACTAGCTCTTACGAGCAGTACTTC; CDR3 protein: CASSPTGTSSYEQYF
J gene: TRBJ1-2; V gene: TRBV5-1; D gene: TRBD1; clone size: NA; CDR3 DNA: TGCGCCAGCAGCGTCGGGACAGGAGGAGGCTATGGCTACACCTTC; CDR3 protein: CASSVGTGGGYGYTF
J gene: TRBJ2-5; V gene: TRBV18; D gene: TRBD1; clone size: NA; CDR3 DNA: TGTGCCAGCTCAATAAACCGGGACAGGGGGCAGGAGACCCAGTACTTC; CDR3 protein: CASSINRDRGQETQYF
J gene: TRBJ1-2; V gene: TRBV27; D gene: TRBD1; clone size: NA; CDR3 DNA: TGTGCCAGCAGTGCGACAGGGCTTGGCTACACCTTC; CDR3 protein: CASSATGLGYTF
J gene: TRBJ1-3; V gene: TRBV3-1/TRBV3-2; D gene: NA; clone size: NA; CDR3 DNA: TGTGCCAGCAGCCAAGGACAGGACTCTGGAAACACCATATATTTT; CDR3 protein: CASSQGQDSGNTIYF
J gene: TRBJ2-2; V gene: TRBV12-3/TRBV12-4; D gene: NA; clone size: NA; CDR3 DNA: TGTGCCAGCAGTTTGGCCGACACCGGGGAGCTGTTTTTT; CDR3 protein: CASSLADTGELFF
J gene: TRBJ2-5; V gene: TRBV4-2; D gene: NA; clone size: NA; CDR3 DNA: TGTGCCAGCAGCCTCCTCGGGGGGCGGGGGGAGACCCAGTACTTC; CDR3 protein: CASSLLGGRGETQYF
J gene: TRBJ1-6; V gene: TRBV19; D gene: NA; clone size: NA; CDR3 DNA: TGTGCCAGTAGTATTGGCGGGGGTAGTGATTCACCCCTCCACTTT; CDR3 protein: CASSIGGGSDSPLHF
J gene: TRBJ1-5; V gene: TRBV10-3; D gene: TRBD1; clone size: NA; CDR3 DNA: TGTGCCAGCGGGACAGGGATAAATCAGCCCCAGCATTTT; CDR3 protein: CASGTGINQPQHF
J gene: TRBJ1-2; V gene: TRBV9; D gene: NA; clone size: NA; CDR3 DNA: TGTGCCAGCAGCGGCAACTCAGGGTCGGGCGGCTACACCTTC; CDR3 protein: CASSGNSGSGGYTF
J gene: TRBJ2-3; V gene: TRBV6-6; D gene: TRBD1; clone size: NA; CDR3 DNA: TGTGCCAGCAGTTACGGGACAGGGGGAGGGGATACGCAGTATTTT; CDR3 protein: CASSYGTGGGDTQYF
J gene: TRBJ2-7; V gene: TRBV7-6; D gene: NA; clone size: few; CDR3 DNA: TGTGCCAGCAGCCGGTTCCAGGGGAACTCCTACGAGCAGTACTTC; CDR3 protein: CASSRFQGNSYEQYF
J gene: TRBJ2-5; V gene: TRBV2; D gene: NA; clone size: NA; CDR3 DNA: TGTGCCACCAAAGTTCAGGTGGGCAGTCAAGAGACCCAGTACTTC; CDR3 protein: CATKVQVGSQETQYF